This is a list of T cell receptor beta chains from one sample in a study of T cell responses to AZD1222 COVID-19 vaccine. The assay was immunoSEQ multiplex PCR, and TCRdb's table has in-frame clones only and misses some. The top ten hold 5% to 7.5% of the sample, which has 150,000 or so clones, 75% to 90% seen once. The specimen comprised peripheral blood, sampled on day 0 of AZD1222 vaccination. The receptors originated from an adult in good health. The CDR3 runs from the conserved cysteine through the conserved F or W. A D gene is named only where the DNA matches it firmly. Size is stated for part of the rows, as once, few or many counts, or as a class when the clone is expanded.

V gene: TRBV27
clone size: .
J gene: TRBJ2-2
D gene: .
CDR3 protein: CASSFFWGPQNTGELFF
CDR3 DNA: TGTGCCAGCAGTTTTTTCTGGGGACCGCAGAACACCGGGGAGCTGTTTTTT

V gene: TRBV27
clone size: .
J gene: TRBJ1-4
D gene: TRBD1
CDR3 protein: CASSLSAGTGSSSEKLFF
CDR3 DNA: TGTGCCAGCAGTTTAAGCGCCGGGACAGGGAGTTCATCGGAAAAACTGTTTTTT

V gene: TRBV4-1
clone size: .
J gene: TRBJ2-5
D gene: .
CDR3 protein: CASSQVMRETQYF
CDR3 DNA: TGCGCCAGCAGCCAAGTTATGCGAGAGACCCAGTACTTC

V gene: TRBV2
clone size: .
J gene: TRBJ2-7
D gene: TRBD2
CDR3 protein: CASSEGPGRGYEQYF
CDR3 DNA: TGTGCCAGCAGCGAGGGCCCTGGGAGGGGTTACGAGCAGTACTTC

V gene: TRBV5-4
clone size: .
J gene: TRBJ2-4
D gene: .
CDR3 protein: CASSSPESKNIQYF
CDR3 DNA: TGTGCCAGCAGCTCCCCCGAAAGTAAAAACATTCAGTACTTC

V gene: TRBV18
clone size: .
J gene: TRBJ2-4
D gene: .
CDR3 protein: CASSPDSSLAKNIQYF
CDR3 DNA: TGTGCCAGCTCACCCGACAGCTCACTAGCCAAAAACATTCAGTACTTC

V gene: TRBV19
clone size: .
J gene: TRBJ2-1
D gene: TRBD2
CDR3 protein: CASFGGSTYNEQFF
CDR3 DNA: TGTGCCAGTTTCGGGGGGTCGACCTACAATGAGCAGTTCTTC

V gene: TRBV30
clone size: .
J gene: TRBJ1-3
D gene: .
CDR3 protein: CAWSWSGRDTIYF
CDR3 DNA: TGTGCCTGGAGTTGGTCCGGCCGGGACACCATATATTTT

V gene: TRBV6-2/TRBV6-3
clone size: .
J gene: TRBJ1-1
D gene: .
CDR3 protein: CASSYGRTEAFF
CDR3 DNA: TGTGCCAGCAGTTACGGGAGGACTGAAGCTTTCTTT

V gene: TRBV24-1
clone size: once
J gene: TRBJ1-4
D gene: .
CDR3 protein: CATSDLDSSNEKLFF
CDR3 DNA: TGTGCCACCAGTGATTTAGACAGCAGTAATGAAAAACTGTTTTTT

V gene: TRBV6-2/TRBV6-3
clone size: .
J gene: TRBJ2-7
D gene: TRBD2
CDR3 protein: CASSAGTRDYEQYF
CDR3 DNA: TGTGCCAGCAGTGCCGGGACTAGGGACTACGAGCAGTACTTC

V gene: TRBV7-2
clone size: .
J gene: TRBJ2-1
D gene: TRBD1
CDR3 protein: CASSPWTGRNEQFF
CDR3 DNA: TGTGCCAGCAGCCCCTGGACAGGGCGGAATGAGCAGTTCTTC

V gene: TRBV12-3/TRBV12-4
clone size: .
J gene: TRBJ1-5
D gene: .
CDR3 protein: CASRSDSNQPQHF
CDR3 DNA: TGTGCCAGCAGGAGTGACAGTAACCAGCCCCAGCATTTT

V gene: TRBV20-1
clone size: .
J gene: TRBJ1-1
D gene: .
CDR3 protein: CSASRGTEAFF
CDR3 DNA: TGCAGTGCTAGTAGGGGGACTGAAGCTTTCTTT

V gene: TRBV29-1
clone size: once
J gene: TRBJ1-1
D gene: .
CDR3 protein: CSVDQQTFF
CDR3 DNA: TGCAGCGTTGACCAACAGACTTTCTTT

V gene: TRBV5-8
clone size: .
J gene: TRBJ1-5
D gene: .
CDR3 protein: CASSRRGIGMNQPQHF
CDR3 DNA: TGTGCCAGCAGCCGACGGGGAATAGGTATGAATCAGCCCCAGCATTTT

V gene: TRBV6-5
clone size: .
J gene: TRBJ1-1
D gene: TRBD1
CDR3 protein: CASIPGQGNTEAFF
CDR3 DNA: TGTGCCAGCATCCCGGGACAGGGTAACACTGAAGCTTTCTTT

V gene: TRBV6-5
clone size: once
J gene: TRBJ2-7
D gene: TRBD1
CDR3 protein: CASTLNAQGAYEQYF
CDR3 DNA: TGTGCCAGCACCCTTAATGCGCAGGGGGCCTACGAGCAGTACTTC

V gene: TRBV6-5
clone size: .
J gene: TRBJ1-4
D gene: TRBD1
CDR3 protein: CASSKGAREKLFF
CDR3 DNA: TGTGCCAGCAGTAAGGGGGCGCGGGAAAAACTGTTTTTT

V gene: TRBV30
clone size: .
J gene: TRBJ2-5
D gene: .
CDR3 protein: CAWKVVGTGKTQYF
CDR3 DNA: TGTGCCTGGAAAGTCGTGGGGACGGGGAAGACCCAGTACTTC

V gene: TRBV7-9
clone size: .
J gene: TRBJ1-2
D gene: .
CDR3 protein: CASSLEGHGYTF
CDR3 DNA: TGTGCCAGCAGCTTAGAAGGGCATGGCTACACCTTC

V gene: TRBV15
clone size: .
J gene: TRBJ1-5
D gene: .
CDR3 protein: CATSRDVNQPQHF
CDR3 DNA: TGTGCCACCAGCAGAGATGTGAATCAGCCCCAGCATTTT

V gene: TRBV29-1
clone size: .
J gene: TRBJ1-5
D gene: TRBD1
CDR3 protein: CSVAKQGKEDQPQHF
CDR3 DNA: TGCAGCGTGGCGAAACAGGGGAAGGAGGATCAGCCCCAGCATTTT

V gene: TRBV6-2/TRBV6-3
clone size: few
J gene: TRBJ1-1
D gene: .
CDR3 protein: CASSNTRMNTEAFF
CDR3 DNA: TGTGCCAGCAGTAACACAAGGATGAACACTGAAGCTTTCTTT

V gene: TRBV19
clone size: .
J gene: TRBJ1-1
D gene: .
CDR3 protein: CASSPPGLTEAFF
CDR3 DNA: TGTGCCAGTTCGCCGCCAGGGCTCACTGAAGCTTTCTTT

V gene: TRBV14
clone size: .
J gene: TRBJ1-3
D gene: TRBD1
CDR3 protein: CASSRQGRRNTIYF
CDR3 DNA: TGTGCCAGCAGTCGACAGGGTAGGAGAAACACCATATATTTT

V gene: TRBV19
clone size: .
J gene: TRBJ1-1
D gene: .
CDR3 protein: CASSRQASSLEAFF
CDR3 DNA: TGTGCCAGTAGCCGACAGGCTTCGTCGTTGGAAGCTTTCTTT

V gene: TRBV13
clone size: .
J gene: TRBJ2-1
D gene: .
CDR3 protein: CASSLGESLYNEQFF
CDR3 DNA: TGTGCCAGCAGCTTAGGGGAGAGCCTCTACAATGAGCAGTTCTTC

V gene: TRBV30
clone size: .
J gene: TRBJ1-4
D gene: TRBD1
CDR3 protein: CAWSFLATGQRGPATNEKLFF
CDR3 DNA: TGTGCCTGGAGCTTCTTGGCAACGGGACAGAGAGGACCTGCAACTAATGAAAAACTGTTTTTT

V gene: TRBV5-1
clone size: once
J gene: TRBJ2-3
D gene: TRBD2
CDR3 protein: CASSLVSGADTQYF
CDR3 DNA: TGCGCCAGCAGCTTGGTGAGCGGGGCGGATACGCAGTATTTT

V gene: TRBV15
clone size: .
J gene: TRBJ1-2
D gene: .
CDR3 protein: CATSRDWGISYGYTF
CDR3 DNA: TGTGCCACCAGCAGAGATTGGGGGATCAGCTATGGCTACACCTTC

V gene: TRBV2
clone size: once
J gene: TRBJ1-1
D gene: .
CDR3 protein: CASRETSNTEAFF
CDR3 DNA: TGTGCCAGCAGAGAGACAAGCAACACTGAAGCTTTCTTT

V gene: TRBV5-1
clone size: .
J gene: TRBJ2-2
D gene: TRBD2
CDR3 protein: CASSLALLAGVYSGELFF
CDR3 DNA: TGCGCCAGCAGCTTGGCCTTACTAGCGGGAGTCTATAGCGGGGAGCTGTTTTTT

V gene: TRBV19
clone size: .
J gene: TRBJ1-1
D gene: .
CDR3 protein: CASRSGPEAFF
CDR3 DNA: TGTGCCAGTAGGAGCGGACCTGAAGCTTTCTTT

V gene: TRBV4-1
clone size: .
J gene: TRBJ1-1
D gene: .
CDR3 protein: CASSQETGEAFF
CDR3 DNA: TGCGCCAGCAGCCAAGAAACAGGGGAAGCTTTCTTT

V gene: TRBV7-3
clone size: .
J gene: TRBJ1-1
D gene: .
CDR3 protein: CASSLVGVGGEAFF
CDR3 DNA: TGTGCCAGCAGCTTAGTTGGGGTTGGCGGGGAAGCTTTCTTT

V gene: TRBV11-2
clone size: .
J gene: TRBJ2-7
D gene: .
CDR3 protein: CASSLGDSYEQYF
CDR3 DNA: TGTGCCAGCAGCTTAGGTGACAGCTACGAGCAGTACTTC

V gene: TRBV12-5
clone size: .
J gene: TRBJ1-5
D gene: TRBD1
CDR3 protein: CASSPGTGGVGSNQPQHF
CDR3 DNA: TGTGCTAGCTCTCCGGGGACAGGGGGGGTAGGGAGCAATCAGCCCCAGCATTTT

V gene: TRBV30
clone size: .
J gene: TRBJ1-5
D gene: .
CDR3 protein: CAWSVTGAPSDQPQHF
CDR3 DNA: TGTGCCTGGAGTGTAACGGGGGCTCCTTCCGATCAGCCCCAGCATTTT

V gene: TRBV11-2
clone size: .
J gene: TRBJ2-4
D gene: .
CDR3 protein: CASSSGGVKNIQYF
CDR3 DNA: TGTGCCAGCAGCTCAGGAGGGGTCAAAAACATTCAGTACTTC

V gene: TRBV30
clone size: .
J gene: TRBJ1-2
D gene: .
CDR3 protein: CAWSVGGIGYTF
CDR3 DNA: TGTGCCTGGAGTGTAGGAGGAATTGGCTACACCTTC

V gene: TRBV5-1
clone size: .
J gene: TRBJ2-2
D gene: TRBD1
CDR3 protein: CASSNGPGQGDTGELFF
CDR3 DNA: TGCGCCAGCAGCAATGGACCGGGACAGGGGGACACCGGGGAGCTGTTTTTT

V gene: TRBV12-3/TRBV12-4
clone size: .
J gene: TRBJ1-3
D gene: .
CDR3 protein: CASSRTNTIYF
CDR3 DNA: TGTGCCAGCAGTCGGACAAACACCATATATTTT

V gene: TRBV18
clone size: .
J gene: TRBJ1-2
D gene: .
CDR3 protein: CASSPGAGLYGYTF
CDR3 DNA: TGTGCCAGCTCCCCTGGGGCAGGGTTGTATGGCTACACCTTC

V gene: TRBV12-3/TRBV12-4
clone size: .
J gene: TRBJ2-1
D gene: TRBD1
CDR3 protein: CASSFGTGPEQFF
CDR3 DNA: TGTGCCAGCAGTTTCGGGACAGGACCTGAGCAGTTCTTC

V gene: TRBV6-5
clone size: few
J gene: TRBJ1-5
D gene: .
CDR3 protein: CASSYSNMQPQHF
CDR3 DNA: TGTGCCAGCAGTTACTCGAATATGCAGCCCCAGCATTTT

V gene: TRBV6-1
clone size: .
J gene: TRBJ1-4
D gene: .
CDR3 protein: CASSESPVAGAGEDEKLFF
CDR3 DNA: TGTGCCAGCAGTGAAAGCCCTGTAGCTGGGGCAGGGGAGGATGAAAAACTGTTTTTT

V gene: TRBV21-1
clone size: .
J gene: TRBJ2-5
D gene: .
CDR3 protein: CARGGYQGTQYF
CDR3 DNA: TGTGCCAGGGGAGGGTACCAAGGGACCCAGTACTTC

V gene: TRBV4-1
clone size: few
J gene: TRBJ1-2
D gene: .
CDR3 protein: CASSPTPGGDYGYTF
CDR3 DNA: TGCGCCAGCAGCCCCACTCCCGGGGGGGACTATGGCTACACCTTC

V gene: TRBV11-2
clone size: .
J gene: TRBJ1-1
D gene: .
CDR3 protein: CASSWGAGGPTEAFF
CDR3 DNA: TGTGCCAGCAGCTGGGGGGCAGGTGGGCCCACTGAAGCTTTCTTT

V gene: TRBV6-5
clone size: .
J gene: TRBJ1-1
D gene: .
CDR3 protein: CASKGTIRTGTEAFF
CDR3 DNA: TGTGCCAGCAAAGGGACAATTAGAACGGGGACTGAAGCTTTCTTT

V gene: TRBV10-2
clone size: .
J gene: TRBJ1-1
D gene: .
CDR3 protein: CATEYTGNTEAFF
CDR3 DNA: TGCGCCACCGAGTACACCGGGAACACTGAAGCTTTCTTT

V gene: TRBV5-6
clone size: .
J gene: TRBJ1-1
D gene: .
CDR3 protein: CASSFEGNTEAFF
CDR3 DNA: TGTGCCAGCAGCTTCGAGGGGAACACTGAAGCTTTCTTT

V gene: TRBV7-2
clone size: .
J gene: TRBJ1-1
D gene: TRBD1
CDR3 protein: CASSTRTGTGMNTEAFF
CDR3 DNA: TGTGCCAGCAGCACGCGGACAGGGACGGGGATGAACACTGAAGCTTTCTTT

V gene: TRBV10-3
clone size: once
J gene: TRBJ2-1
D gene: TRBD2
CDR3 protein: CAISVGGSSYNEQFF
CDR3 DNA: TGTGCCATCAGTGTCGGGGGGAGCTCCTACAATGAGCAGTTCTTC

V gene: TRBV3-1/TRBV3-2
clone size: once
J gene: TRBJ1-3
D gene: .
CDR3 protein: CASSQVTAFTGNTIYF
CDR3 DNA: TGTGCCAGCAGCCAAGTCACCGCATTTACTGGAAACACCATATATTTT

V gene: TRBV7-2
clone size: .
J gene: TRBJ1-6
D gene: .
CDR3 protein: CASSPPGNRSPLHF
CDR3 DNA: TGTGCCAGCAGCCCGCCAGGAAATAGGTCACCCCTCCACTTT

V gene: TRBV30
clone size: .
J gene: TRBJ1-4
D gene: TRBD1
CDR3 protein: CAWSDTGATNEKLFF
CDR3 DNA: TGTGCCTGGAGCGACACAGGGGCAACTAATGAAAAACTGTTTTTT

V gene: TRBV19
clone size: .
J gene: TRBJ1-2
D gene: .
CDR3 protein: CASTSTGSKGGYTF
CDR3 DNA: TGTGCCAGTACCTCAACAGGGTCTAAGGGGGGCTACACCTTC

V gene: TRBV5-1
clone size: .
J gene: TRBJ1-6
D gene: TRBD1
CDR3 protein: CASNRQGDNSPLHF
CDR3 DNA: TGCGCCAGCAACAGACAGGGGGATAATTCACCCCTCCACTTT